Listed below are T cell receptor beta chains from one sample, sequenced in a study of control samples from healthy donors and cancer patients. Using immunoSEQ multiplex PCR, the repertoire was profiled, and TCRdb retains in-frame clones only, with some absent. Among about 40,000 clones, approximately 90% were seen once, and the ten largest hold less than 4.5%. The sequenced material came from blood. The receptors here all came from a woman between 50 and 59 years old in good health. Each CDR3 is given with its conserved first and last residue. Fields, in order: V gene, D gene, J gene, clone size, CDR3 DNA, CDR3 protein. A D gene is named only where the DNA matches it firmly. Size values are once, few and many counts, or a class for expanded clones, and some rows have none.

TRBV5-1	TRBD1	TRBJ1-2	once	TGCGCCAGCAGCTCGGGACAGGGCCGCTACACCTTC	CASSSGQGRYTF
TRBV4-3	NA	TRBJ1-2	once	TGCGCCAGCAGCCAAGCCTCTAGAACGGCTCATGGCTACACCTTC	CASSQASRTAHGYTF
TRBV19	NA	TRBJ2-7	NA	TGTGCCAGTAGTTTACAGGGATGGGCCTACGAGCAGTACTTC	CASSLQGWAYEQYF
TRBV19	TRBD1	TRBJ2-2	NA	TGTGCCAGTATCGACGAGGGGGCACGTAGCGGGGAGCTGTTTTTT	CASIDEGARSGELFF
TRBV27	NA	TRBJ2-3	NA	TGTGCCAGCAGTTTAGGACGGACGACAGATACGCAGTATTTT	CASSLGRTTDTQYF
TRBV28	NA	TRBJ1-3	NA	TGTGCCAGCAACGTAGCCCCAAACACCATATATTTT	CASNVAPNTIYF
TRBV7-2	NA	TRBJ2-5	NA	TGTGCCAGCAGCTCCCAGGGTATCGGGGAGACCCAGTACTTC	CASSSQGIGETQYF
TRBV5-4	NA	TRBJ1-2	NA	TGTGCCAGCAGCTTGACGAGCCTTAACTATGGCTACACCTTC	CASSLTSLNYGYTF
TRBV2	NA	TRBJ1-1	NA	TGTGCCAGCTGTATACCGGCGGTCGCTGAAGCTTTCTTT	CASCIPAVAEAFF
TRBV27	NA	TRBJ1-5	NA	TGTGCCAGCACCGACGGGGGTGGCAATCAGCCCCAGCATTTT	CASTDGGGNQPQHF
TRBV10-3	TRBD2	TRBJ2-1	NA	TGTGCCATCAGTGGAAGGACTAGCGGGTCGAGGGGGTCCTACAATGAGCAGTTCTTC	CAISGRTSGSRGSYNEQFF
TRBV4-1	TRBD1	TRBJ1-1	NA	TGCGCCAGCAGCCAACTAACAGGGGGCTGGAACACTGAAGCTTTCTTT	CASSQLTGGWNTEAFF
TRBV7-9	NA	TRBJ1-4	NA	TGTGCCAGCAGCTTAGTTGATAGAAGTGAAAAACTGTTTTTT	CASSLVDRSEKLFF
TRBV7-2	NA	TRBJ1-4	NA	TGTGCCAGCAGCCCACCCGACAGGCGGAATGAAAAACTGTTTTTT	CASSPPDRRNEKLFF
TRBV28	TRBD2	TRBJ2-3	NA	TGTGCCAGCAGTCCCCGGGGGGGCCGGGCAGATACGCAGTATTTT	CASSPRGGRADTQYF
TRBV4-3	NA	TRBJ1-4	once	TGCGCCAGCAGCCCTCTACAAAGGCTCTCAACTAATGAAAAACTGTTTTTT	CASSPLQRLSTNEKLFF
TRBV28	NA	TRBJ2-7	NA	TGTGCCAGCAGTTCCCCGATCATAGAAATCACCTACGAGCAGTACTTC	CASSSPIIEITYEQYF
TRBV14	TRBD2	TRBJ2-4	NA	TGTGCCAGCAGCCAAAATAGCGGGGGATCGGGAGCCAAAAACATTCAGTACTTC	CASSQNSGGSGAKNIQYF
TRBV4-3	TRBD2	TRBJ2-7	NA	TGCGCCAGCAGCCAAGCGGGGGGGCCCTACGAGCAGTACTTC	CASSQAGGPYEQYF
TRBV5-6	NA	TRBJ1-5	NA	TGTGCCAGCAGCTTGGGACAGGTCAATCAGCCCCAGCATTTT	CASSLGQVNQPQHF
TRBV20-1	NA	TRBJ1-5	NA	TGCAGTGCCAGTCCTGTAGCGGGGGGCAATCAGCCCCAGCATTTT	CSASPVAGGNQPQHF
TRBV19	TRBD1	TRBJ1-1	NA	TGTGCCAGTAGTATCTCGACAGGGTTGAACACTGAAGCTTTCTTT	CASSISTGLNTEAFF
TRBV15	TRBD2	TRBJ2-2	NA	TGTGCCACCAGCAGAGATTTAGCGGGGTCCGGGGAGCTGTTTTTT	CATSRDLAGSGELFF
TRBV4-2	NA	TRBJ1-4	NA	TGTGCCAGCAGCTCAGGTGCCGGAAATGAAAAACTGTTTTTT	CASSSGAGNEKLFF
TRBV10-3	NA	TRBJ1-1	NA	TGTGCCGCCCGGGTAGACAGAATGAACACTGAAGCTTTCTTT	CAARVDRMNTEAFF
TRBV11-2	NA	TRBJ2-1	NA	TGTGCCAGCAGCTTAGAGGGGTCAGGGCATGAGCAGTTCTTC	CASSLEGSGHEQFF
TRBV6-6	TRBD1	TRBJ1-6	once	TGTGCCAGCAGTCACCATTGGGGGAGGACAGGGAATTCACCCCTCCACTTT	CASSHHWGRTGNSPLHF
TRBV5-1	TRBD1	TRBJ1-6	NA	TGCGCCAGCAGCTTGGCCGGGACAGGGAACCATAAGGGTTCACCCCTCCACTTT	CASSLAGTGNHKGSPLHF
TRBV27	TRBD1	TRBJ1-5	NA	TGTGCCAGCAGTTCGGACGGGACAGGTTATAGCAATCAGCCCCAGCATTTT	CASSSDGTGYSNQPQHF
TRBV6-1	NA	TRBJ1-6	NA	TGTGCCAGCAGTGAAGCTTCCGGAAGTCGAGGTTCACCCCTCCACTTT	CASSEASGSRGSPLHF
TRBV6-5	NA	TRBJ1-5	NA	TGTGCCAGCACCCCCGGGGGTGGTCAGCCCCAGCATTTT	CASTPGGGQPQHF
TRBV5-4	TRBD2	TRBJ2-1	NA	TGTGCCAGCTCATTAACGGGGGGGTTCAATGAGCAGTTCTTC	CASSLTGGFNEQFF